These 5 T cell receptor beta chains were all obtained from the same sample, sequenced in a study of T cell responses to AZD1222 COVID-19 vaccine. Here immunoSEQ multiplex PCR was the method, and the copy in TCRdb shows in-frame clones only, minus some. The sample includes about 180,000 clones, 94% of them seen just once. Specimen: peripheral blood, collected 28 days after the second AZD1222 dose. Receptor source: an adult who received the AZD1222 COVID-19 vaccine.

The chain has TRBV5-3 and TRBJ1-1; 7 bases map to TRBD1. Being an ORF, TRBV5-3 has a function that is uncertain. The junction had 8 bases not matched to a gene; V was cut back by 1 base and J by 5 bases. The CDR3 length is 15 residues. In nucleotides, the CDR3 is TGTGCCAGAAGCTTGCCCACGACAGGGTATACTGAAGCTTTCTTT. It yields the protein CARSLPTTGYTEAFF.

A single count supports this clone. CDR3 nucleotides: TGTGCCAGCAGCCTTGCGGCTAGCACAGATACGCAGTATTTT. This encodes CASSLAASTDTQYF. J is TRBJ2-3 and V is TRBV9; no clear D gene. Germline V CDR1 and CDR2: SGDLS, YYNGEE. Trimming pared 4 bases from V and 0 bases from J, leaving 9 bases between. This CDR3 is 14 amino acids long.

The chain recombines TRBV5-1 with TRBJ2-5; 8 nucleotides match TRBD2. CDR1 and CDR2 (germline): SGHRS, YFSETQ. Trimming removed 4 bases from V and 4 bases from J; junction bases left unmatched: 3. This CDR3 has 13 residues. This CDR3 is CASSPGLGETQYF. CDR3 bases: TGCGCCAGCAGCCCGGGACTAGGAGAGACCCAGTACTTC. The complete variable domain, with remaining parts taken from reference TRBV5-1 and TRBJ2-5, reads KAGVTQTPRYLIKTRGQQVTLSCSPISGHRSVSWYQQTPGQGLQFLFEYFSETQRNKGNFPGRFSGRQFSNSRSEMNVSTLELGDSALYLCASSPGLGETQYFGPGTRLLVL.

In this sample, this clone turned up a few times. The V gene is TRBV10-1, the J gene TRBJ1-1; the D gene is possibly TRBD1 (6 bases). The V and J ends lost 4 bases and 4 bases respectively, with 13 bases between them. The CDR3 extends over 14 amino acids. Germline V gene data show CDR1 as WNHNN and CDR2 as SYGVQD (reference sequence). CDR3 DNA sequence: TGCGCCAGCAGTGTGGGACAAGGGGGCACTGAAGCTTTCTTT. This sequence encodes CASSVGQGGTEAFF.

This clone was counted a single time. The chain combines TRBV12-5 with TRBJ1-1; TRBD1 matches 9 bases. V trimming: 0 bases; J trimming: 1 base; junction bases outside the gene matches: 12. The V gene's germline CDR1 is LGHNT and CDR2 FRNRAP. This CDR3 is 19 amino acids long. The CDR3 sequence is CASGLVYGDRESRNTEAFF. In DNA form, the CDR3 reads TGTGCTAGTGGTTTGGTATACGGGGACAGGGAGTCTCGGAACACTGAAGCTTTCTTT. The variable domain in full, completed from reference TRBV12-5 and TRBJ1-1, reads DARVTQTPRHKVTEMGQEVTMRCQPILGHNTVFWYRQTMMQGLELLAYFRNRAPLDDSGMPKDRFSAEMPDATLATLKIQPSEPRDSAVYFCASGLVYGDRESRNTEAFFGQGTRLTVV.